One and the same sample provided the 11 T cell receptor gamma chains below, sequenced in a study of Vδ1+ human thymocytes. Study-wide findings and caveats: Thymic TRG and TRD repertoires appeared highly polyclonal, with Gaussian CDR3 length distributions.

Their antigens are not known. Sequences come from RNA converted to cDNA by reverse transcription. Pooled V-gene forward primers with one constant-region reverse primer generated the CDR3 amplicons by multiplex PCR. TCRdb redid clone calling on the multiplex PCR reads using CATT. Of 20,000 to 25,000 gamma-chain clones in the sample, roughly 13% are singletons; the top ten hold roughly 2%. What was sequenced was Vdelta1+ gamma-delta thymocytes from the thymus. Subset defined: FACS-sorted CD3+ TCRalphabeta- TCRVdelta1+ TCRVdelta2- thymocytes. The receptors shown here come from a child under three years old who had congenital heart surgery.

This clone was observed a few times. A much larger clone lies a single base off, so this may be a read error. Other DNA sequences in the same sample also yield this CDR3. V gene TRGV4 combines with J gene TRGJ1 or TRGJ2. This CDR3 comprises 13 residues. Germline CDR1 and CDR2: EGSTGY and YDSYTSSV. Here the CDR3 reads CATWNGYYYKKLF. The CDR3, as DNA: TGTGCCACCTGGAATGGGTATTATTATAAGAAACTCTTT.

This clone was seen a handful of times. The germline gene is not matched at one end of the junction; a read error may be the cause. Different DNA sequences within this sample yield the same CDR3. The chain carries TRGV4 and TRGJ1 or TRGJ2. The germline V gene encodes CDR1 EGSTGY and CDR2 YDSYTSSV. The CDR3 runs to 13 residues. CDR3: CATWNGLYYKKLF. Written as DNA, the CDR3 is TGTGCCACCTGGAATGGGCTGTATTATAAGAAACTCTTT.

The chain links TRGV8 to TRGJP2. Germline V gene data show CDR1 as VENAVY and CDR2 as YDSYNSRV. The V segment lost 4 bases and the J segment 0 bases; nucleotides outside the gene matches: 5. The CDR3 sequence is 15 residues long. DNA for the CDR3: TGTGCCACCTGGGACCCAGATAGTAGTGATTGGATCAAGACGTTT. It is translated as CATWDPDSSDWIKTF.

This chain joins TRGV3 and TRGJ1 or TRGJ2. Unmatched junction bases numbered 6, after V lost 3 bases and J lost 1 base. This CDR3 has 14 residues. From germline, CDR1 is VTNTFY and CDR2 YDVSTARD (reference sequence). This CDR3 is CATWDGANYYKKLF. The DNA of the CDR3 is TGTGCCACCTGGGACGGGGCAAATTATTATAAGAAACTCTTT.

The chain has TRGV8 and TRGJP2. From germline, CDR1 is VENAVY and CDR2 YDSYNSRV. CDR3 size: 11 residues. V shed 9 bases, J shed 10 bases, and the junction held 8 bases outside the gene matches. CDR3 sequence reads: CATGRVWIKTF. The CDR3 nucleotides are TGTGCCACCGGGAGGGTTTGGATCAAGACGTTT.

This clone appeared a few times. The genes are TRGV3 and TRGJP2. CDR3 length: 17 amino acids. Trimming removed 0 bases from V and 3 bases from J; junction bases left unmatched: 10. Per germline, CDR1 VTNTFY and CDR2 YDVSTARD (reference sequence). CDR3 in DNA: TGTGCCACCTGGGACAGGCATGTTTGGGGTAGTGATTGGATCAAGACGTTT. Protein product: CATWDRHVWGSDWIKTF.

This clone was observed a handful of times. Other DNA sequences of this sample code for an identical CDR3. This chain joins TRGV2 and TRGJ1 or TRGJ2. V dropped 0 bases and J dropped 9; count of bases not matched to a gene: 11. Per the germline V gene, CDR1 is EGSNGY and CDR2 is YDSYNSKV. The CDR3 is 14 amino acids. The CDR3 DNA is TGTGCCACCTGGGACGGGGGGGTTTGTCGTAAGAAACTCTTT. This encodes CATWDGGVCRKKLF.

This clone was seen a few times. The rearrangement uses TRGV8 and TRGJP1. Germline-derived CDR1 and CDR2 are VENAVY and YDSYNSRV. Trimming took 0 bases from V and 0 from J; bases not matched to a gene: 4. The CDR3 runs to 16 residues. The CDR3 bases are TGTGCCACCTGGGATAGGCCGTATACCACTGGTTGGTTCAAGATATTT. As protein: CATWDRPYTTGWFKIF.

This clone was seen more than once but under ten times. A much larger clone sits a single nucleotide away, making a read error possible. V usage is TRGV3 and J usage is TRGJ1 or TRGJ2. Germline values: CDR1 VTNTFY, CDR2 YDVSTARD (reference sequence). The CDR3 runs 12 residues. The CDR3 sequence: CATWGRLYKKLF. CDR3 sequence (DNA): TGTGCCACCTGGGGCAGGCTTTATAAGAAACTCTTT.

Concerning this clone itself: The junction departs from the called germline gene at one end, perhaps through a read error. The chain joins TRGV4 to TRGJ1 or TRGJ2. The CDR3 runs 13 residues. In germline, CDR1 is EGSTGY, CDR2 YDSYTSSV. Written as DNA, the CDR3 is TGTGCCACCTGGAATGGAGGCCTAGGGAAGAGCCTCTTT. Protein: CATWNGGLGKSLF.

In its sample, this clone was seen a few times. This same CDR3 is encoded by further DNA sequences in the sample. J is TRGJ1 or TRGJ2 and V is TRGV4. V lost 1 base, J lost 4 bases, and 4 bases stayed unmatched. Germline V gene data show CDR1 as EGSTGY and CDR2 as YDSYTSSV. This CDR3 spans 13 amino acids. The DNA for the CDR3 is TGTGCCACCTGGGATGGCGGGTATTATAAGAAACTCTTT. Its translation is CATWDGGYYKKLF.